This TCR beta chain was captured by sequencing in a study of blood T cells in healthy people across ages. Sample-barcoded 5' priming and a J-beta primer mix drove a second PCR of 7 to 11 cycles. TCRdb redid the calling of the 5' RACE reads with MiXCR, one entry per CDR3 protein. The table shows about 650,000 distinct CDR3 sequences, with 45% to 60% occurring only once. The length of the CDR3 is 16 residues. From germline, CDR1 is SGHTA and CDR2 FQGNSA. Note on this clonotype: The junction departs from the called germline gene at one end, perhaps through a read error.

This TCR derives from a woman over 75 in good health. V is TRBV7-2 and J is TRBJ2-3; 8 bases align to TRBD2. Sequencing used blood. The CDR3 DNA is TGTGTCAGCAGCAAGCTAGCGGGTACCAGGCCAGATACGCAGTATTTT. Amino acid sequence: CVSSKLAGTRPDTQYF.